The entry below describes one TCR beta chain. Which antigen it targets is not known. Per-nucleotide qualities are absent, and no much larger clonotype sits a single base away. This entry is derived from a study of OX40 agonist ivuxolimab in advanced cancers. With regard to the full study: The costimulatory receptor OX40 (CD134) was targeted by ivuxolimab, a fully human IgG2 agonistic monoclonal antibody. Intravenous ivuxolimab was administered to patients every 2 weeks at six dose levels: 0.01, 0.1, 0.3, 1.5, 3 and 10 mg/kg. Among the 50 to 55 dose-escalation patients, roughly 20 had hepatocellular carcinoma, about 15 melanoma, 9 renal cell carcinoma and 9 head and neck cancer. In the dose-escalation cohort, approximately 80% of patients were male, and the mean age was 60 years with a range of about 20 to 79. Patients were allowed to have had prior anti-PD-1, anti-PD-L1 or anti-CTLA-4 therapy, and approximately 40% of the dose-escalation patients had been treated with checkpoint inhibitors. Partial responses occurred in three dose-escalation patients: two with cutaneous melanoma and one with hepatocellular carcinoma. The purpose of peripheral TCRbeta sequencing was to test whether ivuxolimab changed TCR sequence diversity and led to clonal T-cell expansion. The paper covers the monotherapy dose-escalation part of the phase I ivuxolimab trial, which included N = 52 patients. The paper's findings and limits, for the study overall: At doses of 0.1 to 3.0 mg/kg, clonal expansion of both CD4+ and CD8+ blood T cells was observed from baseline to week 6. Antigen specificity was not determined for the clonally expanded peripheral T cells. After ivuxolimab, expanded clones were on average more numerous among CD8+ T cells than among CD4+ T cells. In partial responders in the 0.1-3.0 mg/kg groups, normalized peripheral clonal expansion was found to be among the lowest, especially among CD8+ T cells. Low levels of normalized T-cell clonal expansion were also shown by some nonresponding patients.

For sequencing of the TCRbeta CDR3 region, genomic DNA was extracted from the sorted cells. The immunoSEQ Assay was used to sequence the TCRbeta CDR3 regions. TCRdb carries this immuneACCESS record with in-frame sequences only. Its versions omit some clonotypes, under half of them owing to an unresolved V gene in the studies checked, with the rest unexplained. Within this sample are 50,000 to 65,000 clones, with roughly 80% of them counted one time only. Clones ranked in the top ten supply approximately 5% of the sample. Patients with autoimmune disease history or receiving systemic immunosuppression were excluded from the trial. In every dose cohort, peripheral blood was drawn for TCR sequencing at baseline, cycle 4 day 1, and cycle 7 day 1. The samples were drawn from a first-in-human, open-label, multicenter phase I dose-escalation trial of ivuxolimab. Adults with locally advanced or metastatic melanoma, renal cell, hepatocellular, or head and neck squamous cell carcinoma were enrolled in the trial. Before TCR sequencing, CD4+ T cells and CD8+ T cells were sorted from peripheral blood as separate populations.

The CDR3 goes from the cysteine to the phenylalanine over 17 residues. The kept DNA is CDR3 alone, 51 bases in frame from the first base. The germline V gene supplies CDR1 KGHSH and CDR2 LQKENI. V lost 3 bases and J lost 5 bases, and the count of bases not matched to a germline gene is 8. The clonotype comes from an adult with an advanced solid tumor such as melanoma, head and neck, liver or kidney cancer. The chain couples TRBV18 to TRBJ2-2; 11 bases in between match TRBD2. Sequences were derived from CD4+ or CD8+ T cells sorted from blood, sampled in a trial of the OX40 agonist ivuxolimab. The sequence in DNA is TGTGCCAGCTCACCCGTACTAGCGGGAGTCGAGACCGGGGAGCTGTTTTTT. It encodes CASSPVLAGVETGELFF.